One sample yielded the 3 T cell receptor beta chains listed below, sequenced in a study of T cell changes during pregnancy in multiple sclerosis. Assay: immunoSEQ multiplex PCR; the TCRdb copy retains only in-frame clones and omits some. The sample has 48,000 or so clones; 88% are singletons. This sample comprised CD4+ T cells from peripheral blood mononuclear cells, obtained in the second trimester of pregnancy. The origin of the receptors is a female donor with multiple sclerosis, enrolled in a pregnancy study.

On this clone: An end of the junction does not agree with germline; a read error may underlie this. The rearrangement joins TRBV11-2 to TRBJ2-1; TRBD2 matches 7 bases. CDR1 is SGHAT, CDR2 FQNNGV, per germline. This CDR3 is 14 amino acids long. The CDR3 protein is CASSLFIAGGVIVF. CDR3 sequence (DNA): TGTGCCAGCAGCTTATTTATAGCGGGTGGGGTGATCGTCTTC.

The CDR3 DNA reads as TGTGCCAGCAGCCACCGGGACAGGGAAGAAAAACTGTTTTTT. Translating it yields CASSHRDREEKLFF. The V and J genes are TRBV5-6 and TRBJ1-4; 9 nucleotides agree with TRBD1. J lost 8 bases, V lost 4 bases, and 6 bases had no gene match. The CDR3 runs 14 residues. Germline CDR1 reads SGHDT; CDR2 reads YYEEEE.

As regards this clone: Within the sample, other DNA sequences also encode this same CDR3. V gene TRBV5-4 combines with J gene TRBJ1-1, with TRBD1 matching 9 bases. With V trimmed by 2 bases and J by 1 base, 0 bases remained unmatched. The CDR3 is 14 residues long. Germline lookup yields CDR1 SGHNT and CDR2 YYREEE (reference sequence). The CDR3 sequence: CASSLQGANTEAFF. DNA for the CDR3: TGTGCCAGCAGCTTACAGGGGGCGAACACTGAAGCTTTCTTT.